The clone carrying this TCR beta chain appeared a single time. The record originates from a study of T cell changes during pregnancy in multiple sclerosis. Sequencing was performed with immunoSEQ multiplex PCR; in TCRdb, only in-frame clones are kept and a portion is missing. The sample contains 40,000 to 55,000 clones, 80% to 90% of which appear only once. CDR1 is SNHLY, CDR2 FYNNEI, per germline. The CDR3 is made up of 11 amino acids. Deletions cut 8 bases from V and 10 bases from J, with 13 bases between. Here the sequenced sample was CD4+ T cells from peripheral blood mononuclear cells, taken after pregnancy. J is TRBJ2-3 and V is TRBV2, with a tentative D call TRBD2 (5 bases). The sequence was obtained from a female donor with multiple sclerosis, enrolled in a pregnancy study. The CDR3 bases are TGTGCCAGCGCTAGCTCCGCAGCGCAGTATTTT. It is translated as CASASSAAQYF.